This is a list of T cell receptor beta chains from one sample in a study of T cells in Graves' hyperthyroidism and ophthalmopathy. MiXCR was run by TCRdb on the multiplex PCR reads, yielding one entry per CDR3 protein. Of hundreds of thousands of distinct CDR3 sequences in the sample, roughly 13% are singletons; the top ten hold 9.2%. Sequencing was carried out using blood. The receptors were gathered from a woman between 18 and 29 years old with Graves' hyperthyroidism. Each CDR3 is given with its conserved first and last residue. D genes are given only for firm matches. Clone size is shown for a subset of rows, as once, few, many or a class of expanded clone.

J,size,D,V,length,CDR3,DNA
TRBJ2-7,NA,TRBD2,TRBV4-1,16,CASSQVGTSGEGEQYF,TGCGCCAGCAGCCAAGTCGGGACTAGCGGCGAAGGTGAGCAGTACTTC
TRBJ2-5,many,NA,TRBV24-1,19,CATSAHTGTRSTGKETQYF,TGTGCCACCAGTGCCCACACCGGGACACGGAGCACGGGGAAAGAGACCCAGTACTTC
TRBJ2-1,many,NA,TRBV29-1,10,CSVADNEQFF,TGCAGCGTTGCTGACAATGAGCAGTTCTTC
TRBJ1-2,many,NA,TRBV20-1,12,CSANLGDYGYTF,TGCAGTGCGAACCTCGGGGACTATGGCTACACCTTC
TRBJ2-3,many,TRBD2,TRBV3-1,16,CASSQAGTTLTDTQYF,TGTGCCAGCAGCCAGGCCGGGACTACCCTCACAGATACGCAGTATTTT
TRBJ2-1,few,NA,TRBV20-1,15,CSAREGSQPYNEQFF,TGCAGTGCTAGAGAAGGGTCCCAACCCTACAATGAGCAGTTCTTC
TRBJ2-6,NA,NA,TRBV5-6,15,CASSLHGSGANVLTF,TGTGCCAGCAGCTTACACGGATCTGGGGCCAACGTCCTGACTTTC
TRBJ2-3,many,TRBD1,TRBV6-1,16,CASSAYRDRGTDTQYF,TGTGCCAGCAGTGCATACCGGGACAGGGGTACAGATACGCAGTATTTT
TRBJ2-3,many,TRBD1,TRBV24-1,17,CATSDPGQGSSTDTQYF,TGTGCCACCAGTGACCCGGGACAGGGGTCTTCCACAGATACGCAGTATTTT
TRBJ1-6,few,TRBD1,TRBV20-1,14,CSASLRQGLGPLHF,TGCAGTGCTAGCCTCCGACAGGGACTAGGACCCCTCCACTTT
TRBJ2-2,many,NA,TRBV9,11,CASSVSGELFF,TGTGCCAGCAGCGTGAGCGGGGAGCTGTTTTTT
TRBJ2-7,NA,NA,TRBV19,14,CASSMLQGPCEQYF,TGTGCCAGTAGTATGCTCCAGGGCCCCTGCGAGCAGTACTTC
TRBJ1-2,many,NA,TRBV28,15,CASSGPGQGTYGYTF,TGTGCCAGCAGTGGTCCCGGACAAGGGACCTATGGCTACACCTTC
TRBJ1-4,many,TRBD1,TRBV19,14,CASRLTGAGEKLFF,TGTGCCAGCCGGCTGACAGGGGCTGGGGAAAAACTGTTTTTT
TRBJ1-1,many,NA,TRBV20-1,17,CSARDRERAPIGTEAFF,TGCAGTGCTAGAGATCGGGAAAGGGCCCCGATAGGAACTGAAGCTTTCTTT
TRBJ1-2,NA,TRBD1,TRBV27,17,CASSTRDRGLGDYGYTF,TGTGCCAGCAGTACTCGGGACAGGGGGCTGGGGGACTATGGCTACACCTTC
TRBJ2-2,few,NA,TRBV6-2/TRBV6-3,16,CASSYSSGPPPGELFF,TGTGCCAGCAGTTACTCGTCAGGGCCGCCCCCCGGGGAGCTGTTTTTT
TRBJ2-5,few,NA,TRBV19,13,CASSNAGKETQYF,TGTGCCAGTAGCAATGCCGGCAAAGAGACCCAGTACTTC
TRBJ2-3,NA,TRBD2,TRBV4-2,18,CASSQVGTSGSGSDTQYF,TGTGCCAGCAGCCAAGTCGGGACTAGCGGGAGTGGCTCAGATACGCAGTATTTT
TRBJ2-3,many,NA,TRBV12-3/TRBV12-4,13,CASSFPGTDTQYF,TGTGCCAGCAGTTTCCCGGGAACAGATACGCAGTATTTT
TRBJ2-1,few,NA,TRBV20-1,14,CSASRDQGGGEQFF,TGCAGTGCTAGCCGGGACCAGGGGGGGGGGGAGCAGTTCTTC
TRBJ2-3,NA,TRBD2,TRBV20-1,15,CSAQTGTSGSSLQYF,TGCAGTGCTCAGACCGGGACTAGCGGGAGTTCTCTACAGTATTTT
TRBJ2-3,many,TRBD2,TRBV9,15,CASSVASGGTDTQYF,TGTGCCAGCAGCGTAGCTAGCGGGGGTACGGATACGCAGTATTTT
TRBJ2-7,many,TRBD1,TRBV7-8,14,CASSSGQGIGEQYF,TGTGCCAGCAGCTCCGGACAGGGGATTGGCGAGCAGTACTTC
TRBJ1-2,NA,NA,TRBV7-2,14,CASSPRRSNYGYTF,TGTGCCAGCAGCCCCCGCCGCAGTAACTATGGCTACACCTTC
TRBJ2-5,many,NA,TRBV13,16,CASSLASGVPQETQYF,TGTGCCAGCAGCTTAGCCTCGGGGGTTCCGCAAGAGACCCAGTACTTC
TRBJ2-3,many,NA,TRBV12-3/TRBV12-4,11,CASRHGDTQYF,TGTGCCAGCCGTCATGGAGATACGCAGTATTTT
TRBJ2-4,many,NA,TRBV11-2,15,CASSSPPGRTFIQYF,TGTGCCAGCAGCTCCCCCCCGGGACGGACCTTTATTCAGTACTTC
TRBJ2-2,many,NA,TRBV3-1,16,CASSHGKGANTGELFF,TGTGCCAGCAGCCACGGAAAAGGCGCGAACACCGGGGAGCTGTTTTTT
TRBJ1-1,NA,NA,TRBV2,15,CASREGIYMNTEAFF,TGTGCCAGCAGGGAGGGCATCTACATGAACACTGAAGCTTTCTTT
TRBJ1-6,many,TRBD1,TRBV28,15,CASSSETGWNSPLHF,TGTGCCAGCAGTTCAGAGACAGGGTGGAATTCACCCCTCCACTTT
TRBJ1-2,many,TRBD1,TRBV4-3,18,CASSQDGLGTGRNYGYTF,TGCGCCAGCAGCCAAGATGGGTTGGGGACAGGGAGGAACTATGGCTACACCTTC
TRBJ2-2,NA,NA,TRBV6-2/TRBV6-3,15,CASSWGTSNTGELFF,TGTGCCAGCAGTTGGGGGACTTCGAACACCGGGGAGCTGTTTTTT